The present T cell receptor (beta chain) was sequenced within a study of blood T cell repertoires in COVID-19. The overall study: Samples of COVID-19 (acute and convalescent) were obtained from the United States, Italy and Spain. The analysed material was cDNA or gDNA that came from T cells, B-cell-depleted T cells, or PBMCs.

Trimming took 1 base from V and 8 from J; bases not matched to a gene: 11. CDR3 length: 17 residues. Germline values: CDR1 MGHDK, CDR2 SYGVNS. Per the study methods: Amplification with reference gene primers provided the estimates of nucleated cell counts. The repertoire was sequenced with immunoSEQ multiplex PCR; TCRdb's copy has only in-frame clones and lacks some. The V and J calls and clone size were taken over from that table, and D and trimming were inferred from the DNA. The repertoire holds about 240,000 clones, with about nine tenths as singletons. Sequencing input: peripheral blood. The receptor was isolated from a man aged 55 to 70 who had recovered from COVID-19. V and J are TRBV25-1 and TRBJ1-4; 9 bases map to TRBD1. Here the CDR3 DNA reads TGTGCCAGCAGTGAATTAGGACAGGGGAAATTCAACGAAAAACTGTTTTTT. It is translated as CASSELGQGKFNEKLFF.